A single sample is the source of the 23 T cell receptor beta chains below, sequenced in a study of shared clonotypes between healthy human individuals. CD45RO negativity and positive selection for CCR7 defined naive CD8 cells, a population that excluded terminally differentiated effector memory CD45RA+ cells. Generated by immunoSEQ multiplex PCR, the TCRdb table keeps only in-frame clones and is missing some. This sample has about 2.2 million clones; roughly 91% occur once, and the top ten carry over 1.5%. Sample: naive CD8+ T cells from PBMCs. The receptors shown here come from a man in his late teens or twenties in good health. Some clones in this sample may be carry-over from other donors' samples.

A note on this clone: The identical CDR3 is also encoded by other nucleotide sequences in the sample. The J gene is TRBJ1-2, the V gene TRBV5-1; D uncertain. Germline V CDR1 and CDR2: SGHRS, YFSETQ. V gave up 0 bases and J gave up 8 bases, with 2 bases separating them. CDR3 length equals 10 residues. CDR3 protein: CASSLGGYTF. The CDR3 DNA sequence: TGCGCCAGCAGCTTGGGGGGCTACACCTTC.

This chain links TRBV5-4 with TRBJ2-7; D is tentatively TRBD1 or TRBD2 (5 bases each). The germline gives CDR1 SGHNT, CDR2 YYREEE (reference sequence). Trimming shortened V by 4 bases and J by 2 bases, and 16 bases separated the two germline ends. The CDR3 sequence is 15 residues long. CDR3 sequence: CASSDIITGPYEQYF. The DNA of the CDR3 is TGTGCCAGCAGCGATATCATAACGGGACCCTACGAGCAGTACTTC.

The CDR3 is CASSFRGKVYEQYF. The DNA for the CDR3 is TGTGCCAGCAGCTTCAGGGGGAAGGTCTACGAGCAGTACTTC. V usage is TRBV7-2 and J usage is TRBJ2-7, with 7 bases lining up with TRBD1. After removal of 3 bases from V and 3 bases from J, the junction contained 5 bases not matched to a gene. The CDR3 totals 14 residues. Germline CDR1 reads SGHTA; CDR2 reads FQGNSA.

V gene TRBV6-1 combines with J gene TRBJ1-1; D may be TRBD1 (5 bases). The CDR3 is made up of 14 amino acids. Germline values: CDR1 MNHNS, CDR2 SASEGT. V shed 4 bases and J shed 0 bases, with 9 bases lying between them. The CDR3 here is CASSAGGVNTEAFF. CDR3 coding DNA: TGTGCCAGCAGTGCGGGGGGAGTGAACACTGAAGCTTTCTTT.

The CDR3 reads CASSQDPASQGEEFF. The DNA of the CDR3 is TGCGCCAGCAGCCAAGATCCCGCGTCGCAGGGGGAAGAGTTCTTC. The chain links TRBV4-3 to TRBJ2-1, with 7 bases identical to TRBD1. V lost 0 bases to trimming and J lost 14 bases; unmatched junction nucleotides: 13. The CDR3 has 15 amino acids. Germline V gives CDR1 LGHNA, CDR2 YSLEER.

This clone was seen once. The CDR3 sequence: CASSQVTGTPTGELFF. The DNA for the CDR3 is TGCGCCAGCAGCCAAGTAACGGGAACCCCCACCGGGGAGCTGTTTTTT. This sequence joins TRBV4-1 and TRBJ2-2; TRBD2 is a possible D gene (5 bases). Germline V gene data show CDR1 as MGHRA and CDR2 as YSYEKL. V shed 1 base and J shed 4 bases, with 13 bases lying between them. CDR3 length: 16 amino acids.

CDR3 DNA sequence: TGTGCCAGCAGTACGACCTTCCGGGACCCCGGTCGTGGGGGGGCCAACGTCCTGACTTTC. Its translation is CASSTTFRDPGRGGANVLTF. J is TRBJ2-6 and V is TRBV28; D tentatively fits TRBD1 or TRBD2 (5 bases each). This CDR3 spans 20 amino acids. V lost 5 bases and J 4 bases, leaving 27 bases between the germline ends. Germline-derived CDR1 and CDR2 are MDHEN and SYDVKM.

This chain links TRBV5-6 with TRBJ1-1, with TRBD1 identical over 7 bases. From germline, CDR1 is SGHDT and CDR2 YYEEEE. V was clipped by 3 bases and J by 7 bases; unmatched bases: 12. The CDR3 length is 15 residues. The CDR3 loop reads CASSSATGTVDEAFF. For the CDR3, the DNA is TGTGCCAGCAGCTCCGCGACAGGGACGGTAGATGAAGCTTTCTTT.

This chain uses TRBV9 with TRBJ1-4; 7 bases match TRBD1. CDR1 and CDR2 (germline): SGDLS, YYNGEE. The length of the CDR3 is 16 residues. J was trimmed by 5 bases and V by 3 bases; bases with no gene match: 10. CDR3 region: CASSGGPQGGNEKLFF. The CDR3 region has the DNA TGTGCCAGCAGCGGAGGACCCCAGGGGGGGAATGAAAAACTGTTTTTT.

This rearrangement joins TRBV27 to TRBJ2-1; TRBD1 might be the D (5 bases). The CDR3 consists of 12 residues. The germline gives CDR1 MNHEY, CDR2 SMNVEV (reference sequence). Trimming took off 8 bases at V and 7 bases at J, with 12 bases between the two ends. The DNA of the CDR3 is TGTGCCAGCCAAGGGGAAACAAATGAGCAGTTCTTC. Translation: CASQGETNEQFF.

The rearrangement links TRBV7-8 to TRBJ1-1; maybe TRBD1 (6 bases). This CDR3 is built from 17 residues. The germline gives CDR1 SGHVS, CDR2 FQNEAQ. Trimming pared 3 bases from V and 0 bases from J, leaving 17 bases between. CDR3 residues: CASSFTRDTTMNTEAFF. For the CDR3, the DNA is TGTGCCAGCAGCTTTACACGGGACACCACTATGAACACTGAAGCTTTCTTT.

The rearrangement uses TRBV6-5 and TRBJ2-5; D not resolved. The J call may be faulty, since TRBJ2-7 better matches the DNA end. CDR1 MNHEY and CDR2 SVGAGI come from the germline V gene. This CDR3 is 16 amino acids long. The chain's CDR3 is CASSYSPAEPSYEQYF. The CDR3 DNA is TGTGCCAGCAGTTACTCCCCGGCGGAGCCTTCCTACGAGCAGTACTTC.

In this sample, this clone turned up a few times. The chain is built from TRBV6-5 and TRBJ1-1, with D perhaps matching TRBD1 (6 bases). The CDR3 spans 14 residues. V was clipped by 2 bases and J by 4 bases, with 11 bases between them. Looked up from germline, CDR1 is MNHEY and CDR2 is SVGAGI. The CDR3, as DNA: TGTGCCAGCAGTTACGATGGGGGCAGCACTGAAGCTTTCTTT. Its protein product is CASSYDGGSTEAFF.

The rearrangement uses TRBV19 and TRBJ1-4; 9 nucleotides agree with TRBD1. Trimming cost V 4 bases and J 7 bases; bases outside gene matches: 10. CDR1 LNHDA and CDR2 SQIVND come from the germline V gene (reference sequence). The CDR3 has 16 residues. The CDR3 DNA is TGTGCCAGTAGTAGGCTGAAGGACAGGGGTGTTGAAAAACTGTTTTTT. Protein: CASSRLKDRGVEKLFF.

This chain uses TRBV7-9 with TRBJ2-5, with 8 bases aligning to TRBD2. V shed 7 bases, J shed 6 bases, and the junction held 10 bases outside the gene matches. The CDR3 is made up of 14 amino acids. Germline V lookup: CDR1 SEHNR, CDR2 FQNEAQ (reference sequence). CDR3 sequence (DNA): TGTGCCAGCACTCCCGGGGGGGGTTTGAAGACCCAGTACTTC. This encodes CASTPGGGLKTQYF.

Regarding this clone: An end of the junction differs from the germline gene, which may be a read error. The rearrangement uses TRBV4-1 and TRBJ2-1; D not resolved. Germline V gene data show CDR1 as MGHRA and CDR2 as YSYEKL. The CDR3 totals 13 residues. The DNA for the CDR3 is TGTGCCCGCAGCCAAGGCGGTATCAATGAGCAGTTCTTC. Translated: CARSQGGINEQFF.

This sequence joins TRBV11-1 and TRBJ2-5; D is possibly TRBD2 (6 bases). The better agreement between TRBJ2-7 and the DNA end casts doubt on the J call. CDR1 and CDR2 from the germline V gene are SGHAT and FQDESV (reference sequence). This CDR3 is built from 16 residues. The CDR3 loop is CASSFPSSDELYEQYF. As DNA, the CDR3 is TGTGCCAGCAGCTTCCCCTCTAGCGACGAACTCTACGAGCAGTACTTC.

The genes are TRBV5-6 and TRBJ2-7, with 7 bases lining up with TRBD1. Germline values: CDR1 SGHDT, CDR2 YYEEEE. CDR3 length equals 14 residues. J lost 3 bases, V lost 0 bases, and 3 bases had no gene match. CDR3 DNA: TGTGCCAGCAGCTTGGGGGGACAGAACTACGAGCAGTACTTC. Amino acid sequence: CASSLGGQNYEQYF.

CDR3 nucleotides: TGCGCCAGCAGCCAAGACGGGACTAGCGGCTCCTACGAGCAGTACTTC. Encoded protein: CASSQDGTSGSYEQYF. This rearrangement joins TRBV4-1 to TRBJ2-7, with 11 bases that match TRBD2. Germline assignment: CDR1 MGHRA and CDR2 YSYEKL. V lost 0 bases, J lost 0 bases, and 1 base stayed unmatched. The CDR3 sequence is 16 residues long.

The CDR3 region is CASTLGVFTGELFF. CDR3 bases: TGTGCCAGCACCCTGGGAGTCTTCACCGGGGAGCTGTTTTTT. This chain uses TRBV6-6 with TRBJ2-2; possible D gene TRBD2, 5 bases. Looked up from germline, CDR1 is MNHNY and CDR2 is SVGAGI (reference sequence). This CDR3 spans 14 amino acids. Trimming took 7 bases from V and 4 from J, leaving 13 bases between them.

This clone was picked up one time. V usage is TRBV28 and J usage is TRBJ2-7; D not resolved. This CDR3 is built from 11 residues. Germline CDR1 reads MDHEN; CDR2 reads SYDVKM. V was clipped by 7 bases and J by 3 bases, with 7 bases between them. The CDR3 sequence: CASKIDYEQYF. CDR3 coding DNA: TGTGCCAGCAAGATTGACTACGAGCAGTACTTC.

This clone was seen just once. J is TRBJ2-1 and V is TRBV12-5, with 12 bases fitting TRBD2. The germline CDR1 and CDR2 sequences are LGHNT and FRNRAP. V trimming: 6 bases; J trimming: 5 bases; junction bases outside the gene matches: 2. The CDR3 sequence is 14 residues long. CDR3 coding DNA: TGTGCTAGTGGACTAGCGGGAGGCCACAATGAGCAGTTCTTC. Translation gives CASGLAGGHNEQFF.

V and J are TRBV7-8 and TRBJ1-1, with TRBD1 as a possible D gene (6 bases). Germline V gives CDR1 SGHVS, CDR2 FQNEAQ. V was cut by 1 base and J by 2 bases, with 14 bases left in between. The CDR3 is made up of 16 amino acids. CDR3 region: CASSLDLGGPNTEAFF. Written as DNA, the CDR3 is TGTGCCAGCAGCTTAGATTTAGGGGGACCCAACACTGAAGCTTTCTTT. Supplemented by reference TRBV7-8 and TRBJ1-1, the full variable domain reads GAGVSQSPRYKVAKRGQDVALRCDPISGHVSLFWYQQALGQGPEFLTYFQNEAQLDKSGLPSDRFFAERPEGSVSTLKIQRTQQEDSAVYLCASSLDLGGPNTEAFFGQGTRLTVV.